This T cell receptor beta chain appears in the sequencing data of a study of cytomegalovirus exposure and HLA in healthy donors. Overall study results and limits: Subsequent analysis found a tendency for first-cohort TCR clusters to co-occur within the 120 or so validation repertoires.

Clones were sequenced by immunoSEQ multiplex PCR, and TCRdb holds only the in-frame ones, with some missing. The sample contains roughly 100,000 clones, about 87% of which appear only once. A word on this clone: What it recognizes is unknown.

CDR1 SGHRS and CDR2 YFSETQ come from the germline V gene. The trim removed 4 bases at V and 6 bases at J, leaving 8 bases unmatched. This CDR3 comprises 15 residues. The rearrangement uses TRBV5-1 and TRBJ1-1; 11 bases map to TRBD1. What was sequenced was PBMCs. The receptor's source is a woman aged 18 to 35 in good health and CMV-seropositive. CDR3 coding DNA: TGCGCCAGCAGCCCCAAGGGACAGGGGGGTTCTGAAGCTTTCTTT. Translation gives CASSPKGQGGSEAFF.